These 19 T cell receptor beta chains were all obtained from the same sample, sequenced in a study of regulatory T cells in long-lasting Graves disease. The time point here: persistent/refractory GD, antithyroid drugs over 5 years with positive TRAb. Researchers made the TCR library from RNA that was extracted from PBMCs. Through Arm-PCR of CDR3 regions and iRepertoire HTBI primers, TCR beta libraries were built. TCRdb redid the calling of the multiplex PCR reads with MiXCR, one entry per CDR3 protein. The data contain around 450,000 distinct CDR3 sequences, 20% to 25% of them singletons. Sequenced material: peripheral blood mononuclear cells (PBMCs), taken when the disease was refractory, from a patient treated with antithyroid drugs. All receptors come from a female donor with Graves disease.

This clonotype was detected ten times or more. As DNA, the CDR3 is TGTGCCAGCAGTGAAGCGTGGAGCAGGAGGGGCACTGAAGCTTTCTTT. It translates to CASSEAWSRRGTEAFF. The rearrangement links TRBV2 to TRBJ1-1, with a tentative D call TRBD1 (5 bases). V lost 0 bases to trimming and J lost 4 bases, with 15 bases between them. The CDR3 has 16 amino acids. Germline V gene sequence: CDR1 SNHLY, CDR2 FYNNEI.

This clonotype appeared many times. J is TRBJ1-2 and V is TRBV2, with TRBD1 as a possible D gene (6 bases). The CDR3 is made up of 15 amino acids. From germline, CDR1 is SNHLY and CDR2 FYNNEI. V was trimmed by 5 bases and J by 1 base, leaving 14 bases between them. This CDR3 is CASSKRTGNNYGYTF. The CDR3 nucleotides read TGTGCCAGCAGTAAAAGAACAGGGAATAACTATGGCTACACCTTC. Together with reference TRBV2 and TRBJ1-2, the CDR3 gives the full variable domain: EPEVTQTPSHQVTQMGQEVILRCVPISNHLYFYWYRQILGQKVEFLVSFYNNEISEKSEIFDDQFSVERPDGSNFTLKIRSTKLEDSAMYFCASSKRTGNNYGYTFGSGTRLTVV.

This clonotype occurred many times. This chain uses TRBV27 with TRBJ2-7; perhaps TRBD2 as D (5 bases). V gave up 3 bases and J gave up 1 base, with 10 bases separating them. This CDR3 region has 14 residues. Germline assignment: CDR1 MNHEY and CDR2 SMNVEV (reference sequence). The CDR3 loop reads CASSLLRGSYEQYF. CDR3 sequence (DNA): TGTGCCAGCAGTTTGCTTCGGGGATCCTACGAGCAGTACTTC.

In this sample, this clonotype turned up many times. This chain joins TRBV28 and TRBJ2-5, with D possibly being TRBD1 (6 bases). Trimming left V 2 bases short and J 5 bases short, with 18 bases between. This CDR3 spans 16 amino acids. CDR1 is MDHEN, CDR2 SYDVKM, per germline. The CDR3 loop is CASSLRTGNSGETQYF. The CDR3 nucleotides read TGTGCCAGCAGTTTAAGAACAGGGAACTCGGGGGAGACCCAGTACTTC. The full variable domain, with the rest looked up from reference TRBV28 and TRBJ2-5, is DVKVTQSSRYLVKRTGEKVFLECVQDMDHENMFWYRQDPGLGLRLIYFSYDVKMKEKGDIPEGYSVSREKKERFSLILESASTNQTSMYLCASSLRTGNSGETQYFGPGTRLLVL.

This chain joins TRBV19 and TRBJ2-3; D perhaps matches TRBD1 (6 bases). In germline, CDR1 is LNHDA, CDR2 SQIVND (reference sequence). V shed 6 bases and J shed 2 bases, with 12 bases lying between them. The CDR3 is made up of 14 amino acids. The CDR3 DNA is TGTGCCAGTAGCCCAGGACAGTCCACAGATACGCAGTATTTT. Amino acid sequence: CASSPGQSTDTQYF.

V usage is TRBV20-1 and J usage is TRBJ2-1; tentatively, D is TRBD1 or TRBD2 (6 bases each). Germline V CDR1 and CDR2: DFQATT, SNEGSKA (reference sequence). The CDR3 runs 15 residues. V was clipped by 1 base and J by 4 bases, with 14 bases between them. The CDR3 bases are TGCAGTGCTAGAGTAGGGGGGCTGAGGTACAATGAGCAGTTCTTC. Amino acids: CSARVGGLRYNEQFF.

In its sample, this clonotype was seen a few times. The CDR3 region is CASSYRQHNTEAFF. For the CDR3, the DNA is TGTGCCAGCAGTTACCGGCAGCACAACACTGAAGCTTTCTTT. V and J are TRBV6-2 or TRBV6-3 and TRBJ1-1; D not certain. V gave up 2 bases and J gave up 2 bases, with 9 bases separating them. Germline lookup yields CDR1 MNHEY and CDR2 SVGEGT. The length of the CDR3 is 14 residues.

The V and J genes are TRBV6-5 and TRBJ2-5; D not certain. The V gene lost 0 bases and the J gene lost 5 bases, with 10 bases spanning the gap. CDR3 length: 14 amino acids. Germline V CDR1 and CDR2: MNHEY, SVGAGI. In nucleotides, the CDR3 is TGTGCCAGCAGTTACTCTGCCAGTTGGGAGACCCAGTACTTC. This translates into CASSYSASWETQYF.

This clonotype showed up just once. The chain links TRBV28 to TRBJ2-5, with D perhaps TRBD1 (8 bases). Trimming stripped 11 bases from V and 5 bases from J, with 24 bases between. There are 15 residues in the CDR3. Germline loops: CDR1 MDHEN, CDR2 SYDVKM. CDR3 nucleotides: TGTGCCGCTGACGTCCTAGGACAGGGAGGGGAGACCCAGTACTTC. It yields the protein CAADVLGQGGETQYF.

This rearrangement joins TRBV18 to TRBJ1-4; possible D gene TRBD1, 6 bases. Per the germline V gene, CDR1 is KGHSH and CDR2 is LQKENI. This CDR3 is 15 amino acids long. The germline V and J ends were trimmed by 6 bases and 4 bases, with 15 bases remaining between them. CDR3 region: CASSIRGGLNEKLFF. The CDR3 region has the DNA TGTGCCAGCTCGATCCGAGGGGGACTTAATGAAAAACTGTTTTTT. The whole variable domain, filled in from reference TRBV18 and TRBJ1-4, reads NAGVMQNPRHLVRRRGQEARLRCSPMKGHSHVYWYRQLPEEGLKFMVYLQKENIIDESGMPKERFSAEFPKEGPSILRIQQVVRGDSAAYFCASSIRGGLNEKLFFGSGTQLSVL.

Written as DNA, the CDR3 is TGTGCCAGCAGTTCGGCAGTTAAAGAGACCCAGTACTTC. Protein: CASSSAVKETQYF. V is TRBV28 and J is TRBJ2-5; D gene ambiguous. The CDR3 has 13 amino acids. The V end lost 4 bases, the J end lost 3 bases, and 9 bases lay between the germline ends. Germline V gives CDR1 MDHEN, CDR2 SYDVKM. Supplemented by reference TRBV28 and TRBJ2-5, the full variable domain reads DVKVTQSSRYLVKRTGEKVFLECVQDMDHENMFWYRQDPGLGLRLIYFSYDVKMKEKGDIPEGYSVSREKKERFSLILESASTNQTSMYLCASSSAVKETQYFGPGTRLLVL.

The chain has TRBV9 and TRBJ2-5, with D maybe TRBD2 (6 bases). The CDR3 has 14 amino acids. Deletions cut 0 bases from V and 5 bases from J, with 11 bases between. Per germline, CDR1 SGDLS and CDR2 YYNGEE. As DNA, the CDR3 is TGTGCCAGCAGCGTAGCCCTCCGGGGGGAGACCCAGTACTTC. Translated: CASSVALRGETQYF.

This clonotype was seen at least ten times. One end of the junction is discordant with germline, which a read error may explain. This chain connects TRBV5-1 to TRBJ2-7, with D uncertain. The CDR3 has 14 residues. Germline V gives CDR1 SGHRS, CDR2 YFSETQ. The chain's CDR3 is CASSETGRDYEQYF. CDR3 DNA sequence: TGTGCCAGCAGTGAGACTGGCAGAGACTACGAGCAGTACTTC.

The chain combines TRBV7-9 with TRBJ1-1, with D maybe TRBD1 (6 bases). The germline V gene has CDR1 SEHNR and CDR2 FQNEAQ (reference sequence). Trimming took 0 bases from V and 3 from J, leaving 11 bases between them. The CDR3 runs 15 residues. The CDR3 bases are TGTGCCAGCAGCTTAGCGGGGGGCGTGGACACTGAAGCTTTCTTT. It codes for CASSLAGGVDTEAFF.

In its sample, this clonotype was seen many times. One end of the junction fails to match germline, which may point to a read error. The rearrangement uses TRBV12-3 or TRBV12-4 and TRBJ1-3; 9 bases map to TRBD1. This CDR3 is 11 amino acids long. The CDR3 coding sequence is TGTGCCAGCAGTCCATTCCGGGACAGGGATTTT. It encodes CASSPFRDRDF.

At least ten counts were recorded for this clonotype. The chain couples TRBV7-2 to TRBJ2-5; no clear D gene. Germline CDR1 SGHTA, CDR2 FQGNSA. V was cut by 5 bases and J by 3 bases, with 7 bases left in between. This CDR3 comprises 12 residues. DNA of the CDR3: TGTGCCAGCAGCCTTACAGAAGAGACCCAGTACTTC. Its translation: CASSLTEETQYF.

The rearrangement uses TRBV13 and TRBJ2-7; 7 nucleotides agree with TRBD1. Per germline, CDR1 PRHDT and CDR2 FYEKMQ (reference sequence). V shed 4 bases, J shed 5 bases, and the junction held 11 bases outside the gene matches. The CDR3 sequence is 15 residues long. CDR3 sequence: CASSYNAQGWDEQYF. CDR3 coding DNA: TGTGCCAGCAGCTACAACGCACAGGGGTGGGACGAGCAGTACTTC.

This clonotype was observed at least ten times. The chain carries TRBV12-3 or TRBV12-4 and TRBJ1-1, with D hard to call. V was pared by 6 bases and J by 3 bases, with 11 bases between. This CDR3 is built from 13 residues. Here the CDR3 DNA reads TGTGCCAGCAGCGCTTTAAGGGACACTGAAGCTTTCTTT. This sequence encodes CASSALRDTEAFF.

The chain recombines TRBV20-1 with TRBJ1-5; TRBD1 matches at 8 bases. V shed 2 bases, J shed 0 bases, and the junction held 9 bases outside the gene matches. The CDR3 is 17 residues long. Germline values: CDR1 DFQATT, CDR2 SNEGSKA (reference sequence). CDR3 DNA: TGCAGTGCTAGAAGGGACAGGAAGGTATATAGCAATCAGCCCCAGCATTTT. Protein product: CSARRDRKVYSNQPQHF.